The sequence of this TCR beta chain was determined in a study of Ad26.COV2.S vaccination and SARS-CoV-2 variants. General study results and limits: Reported post-vaccination CD8+ and CD4+ T cell responses to spike showed substantial breadth.

About this clone itself: Its antigen is currently unknown.

Documented treatment: around 19 received Ad26.COV2.S at low or high dose, single or two shots; about 5 received placebo; per-sample allocation not given. Samples came from day 63 after the first vaccine or placebo injection. Donation was by an adult aged 18-55 years who was in Boston. Germline assignment: CDR1 SGHRS and CDR2 YFSETQ. The CDR3 runs to 15 residues. Losses at the gene ends were 3 bases for V and 0 bases for J; bases not matched to a gene: 5. Some clones are missing from TCRdb's copy, which holds only in-frame ones; the method was immunoSEQ multiplex PCR. Among some 480,000 clones, around 88% were seen once, and the ten largest hold around 13%.

The receptor was isolated from a person aged 18 to 59 who received the Ad26.COV2.S COVID-19 vaccine or a placebo. Sequencing was performed on peripheral blood, taken in a trial of Ad26.COV2.S vaccine versus placebo. This sequence joins TRBV5-1 and TRBJ1-1; 7 nucleotides align to TRBD1. This CDR3 is CASSSTRGVNTEAFF. For the CDR3, the DNA is TGCGCCAGCAGCTCGACCAGGGGGGTGAACACTGAAGCTTTCTTT.